One and the same sample provided the 25 T cell receptor beta chains below, sequenced in a study of blood T cell repertoires in COVID-19. Some clones are missing from TCRdb's copy, which holds only in-frame ones; the method was immunoSEQ multiplex PCR. Of 200,000 to 300,000 clones in the sample, around nine tenths were seen once. The source material was PBMCs or T cells enriched from blood (not recorded which). Every receptor here comes from a woman in her twenties or thirties who had recovered from COVID-19.

This clone was seen just once. J is TRBJ1-2 and V is TRBV5-6, with 9 bases matching TRBD1. V lost 4 bases to trimming and J lost 2 bases; unmatched junction nucleotides: 3. Germline loops: CDR1 SGHDT, CDR2 YYEEEE. The CDR3 is 14 residues long. CDR3 DNA: TGTGCCAGCAGCCCTGGACAGGGGAACTATGGCTACACCTTC. Its translation: CASSPGQGNYGYTF.

The chain couples TRBV4-3 to TRBJ2-1; unclear D gene. In germline, CDR1 is LGHNA, CDR2 YSLEER. The V end lost 0 bases, the J end lost 5 bases, and 11 bases lay between the germline ends. The CDR3 is 15 amino acids. The CDR3 sequence: CASSQEFADHNEQFF. In nucleotides, the CDR3 is TGCGCCAGCAGCCAAGAATTTGCGGATCACAATGAGCAGTTCTTC.

The V call is TRBV28, the J call TRBJ1-6; TRBD1 is a possible D gene (5 bases). The CDR3 is 18 amino acids. Trimming stripped 5 bases from V and 9 bases from J, with 26 bases between. Germline CDR1 is MDHEN and CDR2 is SYDVKM. Here the CDR3 reads CASSEVLSSRADSSPLHF. The CDR3 coding sequence is TGTGCCAGCAGTGAGGTATTGAGTTCCAGGGCAGATAGTTCACCCCTCCACTTT.

The rearrangement links TRBV5-1 to TRBJ2-1; 8 positions match TRBD1. The CDR3 is 13 residues long. V was clipped by 8 bases and J by 3 bases; unmatched bases: 4. Per germline, CDR1 SGHRS and CDR2 YFSETQ. The CDR3 DNA follows: TGCGCCAGTCACAGGGGGAGCTACAATGAGCAGTTCTTC. Translated: CASHRGSYNEQFF.

The chain employs TRBV30 and TRBJ2-1; D not certain. The length of the CDR3 is 12 residues. Trimming cost V 5 bases and J 2 bases, with 7 bases left between them. Per the germline V gene, CDR1 is GTSNPN and CDR2 is SVGIG (reference sequence). Here the CDR3 reads CAWAKTYNEQFF. The CDR3 DNA reads as TGTGCCTGGGCTAAAACCTACAATGAGCAGTTCTTC.

The V call is TRBV11-2, the J call TRBJ1-2; the D gene is possibly TRBD1 (5 bases). V was clipped by 5 bases and J by 8 bases, with 21 bases between them. Germline V gene data show CDR1 as SGHAT and CDR2 as FQNNGV. This CDR3 contains 15 residues. CDR3 region: CASSPGTGRGGGYTF. The CDR3 nucleotides are TGTGCCAGCAGCCCAGGGACCGGACGCGGAGGGGGCTACACCTTC.

The chain is built from TRBV2 and TRBJ2-5; 8 nucleotides agree with TRBD1. Germline V CDR1 and CDR2: SNHLY, FYNNEI. Losses at the gene ends were 0 bases for V and 5 bases for J; bases not matched to a gene: 8. The CDR3 is 16 residues long. The CDR3 bases are TGTGCCAGCAGTGAAGCGGAGCAGGGGGCGCGTGAGACCCAGTACTTC. This codes for CASSEAEQGARETQYF.

The V and J genes are TRBV20-1 and TRBJ2-7, with D perhaps matching TRBD1 (7 bases). Germline assignment: CDR1 DFQATT and CDR2 SNEGSKA (reference sequence). The germline V and J ends were trimmed by 5 bases and 5 bases, with 10 bases remaining between them. This CDR3 region has 11 residues. The CDR3 nucleotides read TGCAGTGCTGGGGGGACAGACGAGCAGTACTTC. Encoded protein: CSAGGTDEQYF.

The V gene is TRBV27, the J gene TRBJ1-6; 8 nucleotides line up with TRBD1. Germline lookup yields CDR1 MNHEY and CDR2 SMNVEV (reference sequence). The CDR3 covers 14 residues. Losses at the gene ends were 4 bases for V and 9 bases for J; bases not matched to a gene: 5. CDR3 in DNA: TGTGCCAGCAGTTCCACAGGGGGAGGTTCACCCCTCCACTTT. Translated: CASSSTGGGSPLHF.

This chain links TRBV5-4 with TRBJ1-1; D unresolved. The CDR3 loop spans 12 amino acids. Between the trimmed V and J ends, which lost 2 bases and 1 base, there was a span of 3 bases. Germline V lookup: CDR1 SGHNT, CDR2 YYREEE (reference sequence). CDR3 in DNA: TGTGCCAGCAGCTTTAGGAACACTGAAGCTTTCTTT. Translation gives CASSFRNTEAFF.

The rearrangement links TRBV6-5 to TRBJ1-2; weak D call: TRBD1 (6 bases). V lost 6 bases and J lost 4, with 15 bases in between. In germline, CDR1 is MNHEY, CDR2 SVGAGI. This CDR3 is 14 amino acids long. As DNA, the CDR3 is TGTGCCAGCAGCACGGGACATGGGTCCTATGGCTACACCTTC. Amino acid sequence: CASSTGHGSYGYTF.

The chain couples TRBV6-5 to TRBJ2-5; TRBD1 aligns across 10 bases. The ends lost 1 base at V and 8 bases at J; junction bases unmatched: 4. The CDR3 is made up of 14 amino acids. Germline CDR1 and CDR2: MNHEY and SVGAGI. CDR3 sequence (DNA): TGTGCCAGCAGTTACTACGGGACAGGGGTTACCCAGTACTTC. Protein: CASSYYGTGVTQYF.

Only a few counts were recorded for this clone. The DNA for the CDR3 is TGTGCCAGCAGTGGGGGACAGGGAAACACCATATATTTT. Translation gives CASSGGQGNTIYF. The rearrangement joins TRBV2 to TRBJ1-3; 7 bases are shared with TRBD1. The CDR3 is made up of 13 amino acids. In germline, CDR1 is SNHLY, CDR2 FYNNEI. V dropped 4 bases and J dropped 4; count of bases not matched to a gene: 1.

This chain joins TRBV28 and TRBJ2-1, with D hard to call. CDR3 size: 10 residues. V was pared by 3 bases and J by 9 bases, with 3 bases between. Germline V gives CDR1 MDHEN, CDR2 SYDVKM. The CDR3 coding sequence is TGTGCCAGCAGTTTCGGTGAGCAGTTCTTC. Translating gives CASSFGEQFF.

This clone was counted once. The CDR3 nucleotides are TGCGCCAGCAGCCGCGACCGGGGATTGACTGGAAACACCATATATTTT. This gives the protein CASSRDRGLTGNTIYF. V usage is TRBV4-3 and J usage is TRBJ1-3, with no clear D. This CDR3 comprises 16 residues. The germline V gene has CDR1 LGHNA and CDR2 YSLEER. Trimming left V 4 bases short and J 2 bases short, with 15 bases between.

This rearrangement joins TRBV10-2 to TRBJ1-1; 9 bases fit TRBD1. The CDR3 totals 14 residues. Trimming at V came to 4 bases and at J to 7 bases, leaving 7 bases not matched to a gene. Germline V gene lookup returns CDR1 WSHSY and CDR2 SAAADI. The CDR3 loop reads CASSGTGGAIEAFF. Here the CDR3 DNA reads TGCGCCAGCAGTGGTACAGGGGGCGCGATTGAAGCTTTCTTT.

V is TRBV30 and J is TRBJ1-1; 9 nucleotides line up with TRBD1. The length of the CDR3 is 13 residues. Germline CDR1 GTSNPN, CDR2 SVGIG (reference sequence). J lost 1 base, V lost 4 bases, and 1 base had no gene match. CDR3 sequence: CAWTTGGNTEAFF. CDR3 bases: TGTGCCTGGACGACAGGGGGGAACACTGAAGCTTTCTTT.

This clone was found a few times. The chain employs TRBV30 and TRBJ1-2, with 8 nucleotides matching TRBD1. The germline V gene has CDR1 GTSNPN and CDR2 SVGIG (reference sequence). The CDR3 covers 14 residues. J gave up 4 bases and V 1 base, and 5 bases lay outside the gene matches. In DNA form, the CDR3 reads TGTGCCTGGAGTGCAGGACAGGGTGGCTATGGCTACACCTTC. Its translation is CAWSAGQGGYGYTF.

V usage is TRBV3-1 (or the pseudogene TRBV3-2) and J usage is TRBJ1-1, with D hard to call. The V end was cut by 7 bases, the J end by 1 base, with 16 bases between. This CDR3 is 15 amino acids long. Germline loops: CDR1 LGHDT, CDR2 YNNKEL (reference sequence). The CDR3 nucleotides read TGTGCCAGCACCCGCGCCTCGGGAGGGAACACTGAAGCTTTCTTT. This codes for CASTRASGGNTEAFF.

The chain has TRBV5-6 and TRBJ2-7; a possible D gene is TRBD1 (6 bases). V was clipped by 2 bases and J by 2 bases, with 11 bases between them. The CDR3 consists of 14 residues. Germline CDR1 and CDR2: SGHDT and YYEEEE. The CDR3 nucleotides read TGTGCCAGCAGCTTTTTGGACAGACCCTACGAGCAGTACTTC. Protein product: CASSFLDRPYEQYF.

The J gene is TRBJ1-2, the V gene TRBV24-1, with TRBD1 matching over 8 bases. CDR1 and CDR2 from the germline V gene are KGHDR and SFDVKD. This CDR3 is built from 16 residues. V was pared by 4 bases and J by 0 bases, with 6 bases of the junction left unmatched. Written as DNA, the CDR3 is TGTGCCACCAGTGACCCTAGGACAGGGACTAACTATGGCTACACCTTC. Translation: CATSDPRTGTNYGYTF.

This clone was picked up many times. This chain connects TRBV7-3 to TRBJ2-1; 9 bases align to TRBD2. Germline trimming cut 3 bases from V and 7 bases from J; bases unmatched to any gene: 7. This CDR3 comprises 15 residues. CDR1 and CDR2 (germline): SGHTA, FQGTGA. This CDR3 reads CASSLTSGPKNEQFF. The CDR3 DNA sequence: TGTGCCAGCAGCTTGACTAGCGGTCCTAAGAATGAGCAGTTCTTC.

Only one count was recorded for this clone. The chain employs TRBV2 and TRBJ2-1; TRBD2 might be the D (6 bases). The CDR3 is 12 residues long. The germline CDR1 and CDR2 sequences are SNHLY and FYNNEI. V was cut by 6 bases and J by 15 bases, with 18 bases left in between. The CDR3 nucleotides read TGTGCCAGCAGCAAAAACCGGGACTTCCCGTTCTTC. Its protein is CASSKNRDFPFF.

The chain links TRBV4-1 to TRBJ1-2, with D possibly being TRBD1 (6 bases). In germline, CDR1 is MGHRA, CDR2 YSYEKL. The CDR3 has 13 amino acids. V lost 3 bases, J lost 9 bases, and 14 bases lay in between. The CDR3 nucleotides read TGCGCCAGCAGCCACGACAACAGGGAGAGCTACACCTTC. It codes for CASSHDNRESYTF.

This clone was detected once. The genes are TRBV28 and TRBJ2-7; D is perhaps TRBD2 (6 bases). V lost 7 bases and J lost 5, with 18 bases in between. The CDR3 loop spans 14 amino acids. Germline CDR1 and CDR2: MDHEN and SYDVKM. The CDR3 DNA is TGTGCCAGCATAGAGACTAGGTCCCAGAACGAGCAGTACTTC. Encoded protein: CASIETRSQNEQYF.